This T cell receptor beta chain is drawn from a study of T-cell reconstitution after alpha-beta-depleted transplantation in children listed by TCRdb under 2016. Notes on the research overall: T-cell immune reconstitution after TCRalphabeta/CD19-depleted allogeneic hematopoietic cell transplantation in children was quantitatively tracked in the study by means of TCR repertoire profiling.

The germline V gene encodes CDR1 SEHNR and CDR2 FQNEAQ (reference sequence). At the junction V is shortened by 5 bases and J by 5 bases, with 18 bases in between. From cysteine to phenylalanine, the CDR3 is 15 amino acids long. The retained sequence is limited to the CDR3, 45 bases, with the frame set at the first base. Libraries were built with PCR. The run used an Illumina HiSeq 2500. Molecular barcoding was employed in the preparation of TCR libraries, with unique molecular identifiers being used to normalize TCRbeta repertoire quantification. TCRdb handled the public reads itself, with Q25 trimming in fastp and clone calling in MiXCR, and kept productive beta chains. Every CDR3 protein is listed once, alongside the most common genes and DNA of its rows. In all, the sample holds roughly 350,000 distinct CDR3 sequences, and over 9% of those were seen once. The ten largest clonotypes hold more than 2% of the sample.

Turning to this clonotype: Its binding antigen is unknown. No base quality values were provided; no much bigger clone lies one nucleotide off.

The receptor was derived from a human donor who donated a stem cell graft to a child with acute lymphoblastic leukemia. The V gene is TRBV7-9 and the J gene is TRBJ2-5, with the D segment possibly TRBD1 or TRBD2, each aligning over 5 bases. The input for sequencing was PBMCs from the stem cell graft donor, taken from the stem cell graft. CDR3 protein: CASSDLGAKQETQYF. The DNA reads as follows: TGTGCCAGCAGCGACCTCGGGGCCAAGCAGGAGACCCAGTACTTC.